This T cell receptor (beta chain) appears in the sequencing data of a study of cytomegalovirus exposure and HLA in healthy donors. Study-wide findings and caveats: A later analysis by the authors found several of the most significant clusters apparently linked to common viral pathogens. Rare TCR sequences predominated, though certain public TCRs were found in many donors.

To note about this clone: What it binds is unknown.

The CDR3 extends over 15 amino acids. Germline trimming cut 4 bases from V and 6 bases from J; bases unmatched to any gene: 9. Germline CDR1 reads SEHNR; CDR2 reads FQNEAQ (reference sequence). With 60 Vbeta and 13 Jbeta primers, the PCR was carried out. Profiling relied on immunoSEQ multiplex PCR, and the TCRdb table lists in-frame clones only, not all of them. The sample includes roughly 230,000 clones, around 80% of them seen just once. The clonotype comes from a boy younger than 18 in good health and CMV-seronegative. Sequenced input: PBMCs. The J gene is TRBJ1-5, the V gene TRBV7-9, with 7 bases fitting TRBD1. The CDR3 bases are TGTGCCAGCAGCTCGCGAGGGGGCGAGGGTCAGCCCCAGCATTTT. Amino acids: CASSSRGGEGQPQHF.